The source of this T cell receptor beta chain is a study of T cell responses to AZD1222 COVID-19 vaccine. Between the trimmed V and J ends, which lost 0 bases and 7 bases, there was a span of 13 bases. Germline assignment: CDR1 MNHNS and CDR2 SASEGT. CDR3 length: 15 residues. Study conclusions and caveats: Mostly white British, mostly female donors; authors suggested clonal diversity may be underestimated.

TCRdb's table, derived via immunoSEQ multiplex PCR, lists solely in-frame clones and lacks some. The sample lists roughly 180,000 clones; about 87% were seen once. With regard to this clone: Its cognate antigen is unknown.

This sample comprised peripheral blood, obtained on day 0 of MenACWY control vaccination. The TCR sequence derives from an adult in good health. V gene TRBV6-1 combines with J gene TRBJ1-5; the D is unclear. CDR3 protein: CASSEARDRMQPQHF. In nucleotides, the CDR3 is TGTGCCAGCAGTGAAGCAAGGGATCGAATGCAGCCCCAGCATTTT.